The clone carrying this T cell receptor beta chain was recorded a few times. What it binds is not known. Clones were read by immunoSEQ multiplex PCR, and TCRdb kept only the in-frame ones, dropping some. Here the sample spans about 84,000 clones, 70% to 90% being singletons. The data were obtained in a study of T cell responses to AZD1222 COVID-19 vaccine. General study results and limits: Vaccine-related CD4 TCRs covered spike, predominating at 160-218 and 743-854.

The junction had 5 bases not matched to a gene; V was cut back by 5 bases and J by 6 bases. CDR1 is SGHRS and CDR2 is YFSETQ in the germline V gene. The CDR3 consists of 14 residues. The sample was peripheral blood, taken 28 days after the second AZD1222 dose. V and J are TRBV5-1 and TRBJ2-1; TRBD1 matches 10 bases. The source is an adult who received the AZD1222 COVID-19 vaccine. The CDR3, as DNA: TGCGCCAGCAGAGGGACAGGGGTAGGCAATGAGCAGTTCTTC. Translation: CASRGTGVGNEQFF.